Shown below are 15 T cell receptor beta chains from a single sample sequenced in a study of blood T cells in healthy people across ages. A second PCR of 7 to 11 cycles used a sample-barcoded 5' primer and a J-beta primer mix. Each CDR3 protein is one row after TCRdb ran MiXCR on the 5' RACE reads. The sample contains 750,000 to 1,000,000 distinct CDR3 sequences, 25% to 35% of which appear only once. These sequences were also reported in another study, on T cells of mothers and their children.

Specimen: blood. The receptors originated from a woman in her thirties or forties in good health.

CDR3 protein: CASSSLGVGGTEAFF. CDR3 coding DNA: TGTGCCAGCAGTTCGTTGGGGGTGGGGGGCACTGAAGCTTTCTTT. This sequence joins TRBV12-3 or TRBV12-4 and TRBJ1-1; weak D call: TRBD1 (5 bases). CDR3 length: 15 amino acids. Trimming took 4 bases from V and 4 from J, leaving 16 bases between them.

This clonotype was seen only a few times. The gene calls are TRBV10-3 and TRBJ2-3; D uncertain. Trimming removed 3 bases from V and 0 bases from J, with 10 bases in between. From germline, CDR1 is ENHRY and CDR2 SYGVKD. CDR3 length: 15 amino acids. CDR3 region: CAISDLAVSTDTQYF. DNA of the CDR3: TGTGCCATCAGTGACCTGGCGGTTAGCACAGATACGCAGTATTTT.

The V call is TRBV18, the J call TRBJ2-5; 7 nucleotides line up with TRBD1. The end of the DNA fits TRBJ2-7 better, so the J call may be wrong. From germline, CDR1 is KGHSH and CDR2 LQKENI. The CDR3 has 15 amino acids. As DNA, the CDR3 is TGTGCCAGCTCACCACCGGGAACAGGGGACGGCGAGCAGTACTTC. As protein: CASSPPGTGDGEQYF.

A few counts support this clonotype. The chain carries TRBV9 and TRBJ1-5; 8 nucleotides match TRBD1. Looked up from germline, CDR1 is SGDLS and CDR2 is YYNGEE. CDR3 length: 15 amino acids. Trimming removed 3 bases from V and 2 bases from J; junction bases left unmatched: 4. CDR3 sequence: CASSAGQGGNQPQHF. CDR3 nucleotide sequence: TGTGCCAGCAGCGCCGGACAGGGCGGCAATCAGCCCCAGCATTTT.

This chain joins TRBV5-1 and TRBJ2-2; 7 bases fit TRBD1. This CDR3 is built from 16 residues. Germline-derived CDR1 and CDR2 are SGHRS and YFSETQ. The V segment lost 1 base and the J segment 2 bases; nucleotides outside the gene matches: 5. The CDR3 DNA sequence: TGCGCCAGCAGCTTGTACCGGGACAGCAACACCGGGGAGCTGTTTTTT. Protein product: CASSLYRDSNTGELFF.

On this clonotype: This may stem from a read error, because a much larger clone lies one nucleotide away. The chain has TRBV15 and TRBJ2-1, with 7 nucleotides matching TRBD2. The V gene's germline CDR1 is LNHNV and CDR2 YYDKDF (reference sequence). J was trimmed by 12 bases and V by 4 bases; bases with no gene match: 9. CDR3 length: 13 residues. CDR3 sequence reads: CATSIMAGEGQFF. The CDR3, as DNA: TGTGCCACCAGCATAATGGCGGGAGAAGGGCAGTTCTTC.

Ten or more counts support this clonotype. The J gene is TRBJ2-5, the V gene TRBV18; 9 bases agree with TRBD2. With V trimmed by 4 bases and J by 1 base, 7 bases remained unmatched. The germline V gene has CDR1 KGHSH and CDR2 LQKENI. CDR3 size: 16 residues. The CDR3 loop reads CASSRGSGGIQETQYF. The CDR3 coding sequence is TGTGCCAGCTCACGAGGGAGCGGGGGGATCCAAGAGACCCAGTACTTC.

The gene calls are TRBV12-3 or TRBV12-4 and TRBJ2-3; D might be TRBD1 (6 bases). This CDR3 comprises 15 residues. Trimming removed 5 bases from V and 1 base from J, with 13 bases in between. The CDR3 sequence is CASSPQGVRTDTQYF. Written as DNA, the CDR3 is TGTGCCAGCAGTCCACAGGGTGTGCGCACAGATACGCAGTATTTT.

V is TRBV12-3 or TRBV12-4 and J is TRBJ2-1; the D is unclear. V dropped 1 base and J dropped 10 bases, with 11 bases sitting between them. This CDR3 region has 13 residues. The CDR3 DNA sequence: TGTGCCAGCAGTTTAGAAACAGTCTACGAGCAGTTCTTC. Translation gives CASSLETVYEQFF.

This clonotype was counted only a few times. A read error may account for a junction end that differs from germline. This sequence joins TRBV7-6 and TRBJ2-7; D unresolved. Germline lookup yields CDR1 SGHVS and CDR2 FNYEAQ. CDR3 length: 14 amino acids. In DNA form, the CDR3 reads TGTACCAGCAGCTTACGGCAGAGCTCCTACGAGCAGTACTTC. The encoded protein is CTSSLRQSSYEQYF.

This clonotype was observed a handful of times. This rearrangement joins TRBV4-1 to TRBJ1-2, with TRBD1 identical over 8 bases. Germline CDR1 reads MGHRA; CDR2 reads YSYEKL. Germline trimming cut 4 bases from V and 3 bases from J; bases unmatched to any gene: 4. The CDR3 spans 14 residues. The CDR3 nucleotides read TGCGCCAGCAGCCGATCGACAGGGGACTATGGCTACACCTTC. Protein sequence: CASSRSTGDYGYTF.

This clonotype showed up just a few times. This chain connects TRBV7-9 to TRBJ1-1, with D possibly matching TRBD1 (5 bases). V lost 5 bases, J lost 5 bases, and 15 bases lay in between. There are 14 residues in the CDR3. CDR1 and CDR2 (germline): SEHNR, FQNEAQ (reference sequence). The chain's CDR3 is CASSKEAGRTEAFF. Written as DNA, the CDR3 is TGTGCCAGCAGCAAAGAGGCAGGGCGGACTGAAGCTTTCTTT.

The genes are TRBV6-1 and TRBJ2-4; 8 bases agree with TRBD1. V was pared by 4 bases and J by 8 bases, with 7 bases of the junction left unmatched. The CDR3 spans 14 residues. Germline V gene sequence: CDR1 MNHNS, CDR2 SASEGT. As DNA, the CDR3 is TGTGCCAGCAGTGGATCAGGGGGCAGGGACATTCAGTACTTC. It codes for CASSGSGGRDIQYF.

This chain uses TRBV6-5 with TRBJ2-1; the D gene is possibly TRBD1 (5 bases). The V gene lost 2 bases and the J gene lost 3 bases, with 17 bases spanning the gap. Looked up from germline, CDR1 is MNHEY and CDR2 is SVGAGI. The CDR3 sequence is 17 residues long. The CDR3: CASSYQSVGQNYNEQFF. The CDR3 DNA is TGTGCCAGCAGTTACCAATCGGTGGGGCAAAACTACAATGAGCAGTTCTTC.

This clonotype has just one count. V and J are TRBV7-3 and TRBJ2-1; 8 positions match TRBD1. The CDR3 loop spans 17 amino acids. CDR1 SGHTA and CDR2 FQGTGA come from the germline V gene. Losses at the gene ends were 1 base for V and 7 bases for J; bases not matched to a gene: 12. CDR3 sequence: CASSLKYRQGALNEQFF. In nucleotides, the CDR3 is TGTGCCAGCAGCTTAAAATACAGGCAGGGGGCTTTGAATGAGCAGTTCTTC.